A single TCR beta chain is shown here with its context. The antigen is undetermined. Compared with germline, one end of the junction differs, possibly owing to a read error. The CDR3 contains 16 residues. Patients aged 18 to 65 with hyperthyroidism were newly diagnosed, with duration under 2 months. Blood was sampled at initial diagnosis of hyperthyroidism, prior to onset of any ophthalmopathy symptoms. The entry originates in a study of T cells in Graves' hyperthyroidism and ophthalmopathy. Study-wide results and limits: For ophthalmopathy, model prediction preceded onset by a median 6.5 months.

What was amplified from RNA transcripts were TCR beta CDR3 regions. The TCR CDR3 was amplified in a first-round RT-PCR using the HTBI primer set. TCRdb used MiXCR to reprocess the multiplex PCR reads, holding one entry per CDR3 protein. The sample lists approximately 400,000 distinct CDR3 sequences, 13% seen once, with roughly 20% in the top ten. The sequence derives from a man aged 30-40 years with Graves' hyperthyroidism that later progressed to Graves' ophthalmopathy. Sequencing used blood. V and J are TRBV12-3 or TRBV12-4 and TRBJ1-1, with a weak D call TRBD1 (6 bases). The CDR3 reads CASSLARGKTNTEASF. Written as DNA, the CDR3 is TGCGCCAGCAGTTTAGCGAGGGGGAAGACGAACACTGAAGCTTCCTTT.